Below are 22 T cell receptor beta chains sequenced from a single sample in a study of T cell responses to AZD1222 COVID-19 vaccine. TCRdb's copy holds only in-frame clones and misses some; the assay was immunoSEQ multiplex PCR. Found here are 110,000 to 150,000 clones, 88% of them singletons; the top ten hold around 3.6%. Source: peripheral blood, taken on day 0 of AZD1222 vaccination. The receptors come from an adult in good health.

The rearrangement joins TRBV27 to TRBJ1-5; D not certain. Per germline, CDR1 MNHEY and CDR2 SMNVEV (reference sequence). The CDR3 has 13 residues. V was trimmed by 6 bases and J by 4 bases, leaving 10 bases between them. The CDR3 nucleotides read TGTGCCAGCAGCACTAGGACGAATCAGCCCCAGCATTTT. Amino acids: CASSTRTNQPQHF.

This chain joins TRBV5-1 and TRBJ2-1; 13 bases line up with TRBD2. This CDR3 is 16 amino acids long. With V trimmed by 1 base and J by 9 bases, 7 bases remained unmatched. CDR1 is SGHRS and CDR2 is YFSETQ in the germline V gene. Here the CDR3 reads CASSLSRTSGRIEQFF. CDR3 sequence (DNA): TGCGCCAGCAGCTTGTCCCGGACTAGCGGGAGAATTGAGCAGTTCTTC.

This chain joins TRBV2 and TRBJ2-1; TRBD2 agrees at 7 bases. The CDR3 has 13 residues. CDR1 is SNHLY, CDR2 FYNNEI, per germline. J gave up 13 bases and V 4 bases, and 10 bases lay outside the gene matches. CDR3: CASSGSSGLPQFF. The CDR3 coding sequence is TGTGCCAGCAGTGGCTCTAGCGGCCTTCCCCAGTTCTTC.

V and J are TRBV27 and TRBJ2-7; tentative D call: TRBD1 (6 bases). Trimming pared 4 bases from V and 3 bases from J, leaving 10 bases between. Looked up from germline, CDR1 is MNHEY and CDR2 is SMNVEV (reference sequence). The CDR3 has 13 residues. The CDR3 region has the DNA TGTGCCAGCAGTTCTGGCAGGGGCTACGAGCAGTACTTC. Translating it yields CASSSGRGYEQYF.

The chain uses TRBV28 and TRBJ1-2; no clear D. CDR1 is MDHEN and CDR2 is SYDVKM in the germline V gene. The CDR3 runs to 14 residues. Trimming pared 5 bases from V and 0 bases from J, leaving 10 bases between. CDR3 bases: TGTGCCAGCAGTCCAGTCGGGGCTAACTATGGCTACACCTTC. This translates into CASSPVGANYGYTF.

V and J are TRBV5-8 and TRBJ1-1, with 8 bases fitting TRBD1. This CDR3 has 13 residues. With 5 bases clipped from V and 11 bases from J, the junction kept 11 bases outside the gene matches. Germline-derived CDR1 and CDR2 are SGHTS and YDEGEE. The CDR3, as DNA: TGTGCCAGCAGAAGGACAGGGATGGTGCATGCTTTCTTT. It encodes CASRRTGMVHAFF.

The chain joins TRBV10-2 to TRBJ2-7, with 9 positions matching TRBD1. CDR1 WSHSY and CDR2 SAAADI come from the germline V gene. The J segment lost 3 bases and the V segment lost 6 bases, leaving 3 bases of the junction unmatched. The CDR3 runs 13 residues. The CDR3 sequence is CASSLTGGYEQYF. The CDR3 DNA reads TGCGCCAGCAGCTTGACAGGGGGCTACGAGCAGTACTTC.

J is TRBJ2-7 and V is TRBV6-5, with 8 bases identical to TRBD2. Losses at the gene ends were 0 bases for V and 6 bases for J; bases not matched to a gene: 10. The CDR3 covers 16 residues. CDR1 and CDR2 from the germline V gene are MNHEY and SVGAGI. CDR3 sequence reads: CASSYSLKREWFEQYF. CDR3 nucleotide sequence: TGTGCCAGCAGTTACTCTCTCAAGCGGGAGTGGTTCGAGCAGTACTTC.

V and J are TRBV5-6 and TRBJ2-1; D not resolved. V was shortened by 0 bases and J by 10 bases, with 8 bases between the two germline ends. The CDR3 runs 12 residues. Germline-derived CDR1 and CDR2 are SGHDT and YYEEEE. The CDR3 DNA sequence: TGTGCCAGCAGCTTGGTGGCATACGAGCAGTTCTTC. It specifies CASSLVAYEQFF.

The chain's CDR3 is CASSGSGSYEQYF. The DNA of the CDR3 is TGTGCCAGCAGTGGGTCAGGGTCCTACGAGCAGTACTTC. The gene calls are TRBV2 and TRBJ2-7; D may be TRBD1 (5 bases). This CDR3 region has 13 residues. Trimming removed 4 bases at V and 1 base at J, with 8 bases between. Germline lookup yields CDR1 SNHLY and CDR2 FYNNEI.

The chain recombines TRBV5-4 with TRBJ2-5, with 11 bases lining up with TRBD2. Trimming removed 4 bases from V and 5 bases from J; junction bases left unmatched: 10. CDR1 SGHNT and CDR2 YYREEE come from the germline V gene (reference sequence). The CDR3 contains 16 residues. The chain's CDR3 is CASSPRVSGRGETQYF. CDR3 nucleotides: TGTGCCAGCAGCCCACGAGTTAGCGGGAGGGGCGAGACCCAGTACTTC.

The chain has TRBV11-2 and TRBJ2-5; no clear D gene. The CDR3 has 12 residues. Trimming shortened V by 0 bases and J by 5 bases, and 4 bases separated the two germline ends. Germline V gene lookup returns CDR1 SGHAT and CDR2 FQNNGV. The CDR3 sequence: CASSLEEETQYF. As DNA, the CDR3 is TGTGCCAGCAGCTTAGAGGAGGAGACCCAGTACTTC.

The chain recombines TRBV4-3 with TRBJ2-1; no clear D gene. This CDR3 has 15 amino acids. Looked up from germline, CDR1 is LGHNA and CDR2 is YSLEER. Trimming cost V 1 base and J 0 bases, with 7 bases left between them. CDR3 nucleotide sequence: TGCGCCAGCAGCCAAGTGGGTAGCTCCTACAATGAGCAGTTCTTC. Encoded protein: CASSQVGSSYNEQFF.

CDR3 in DNA: TGCGCCAGCAGCTTGGAACGGGTGATGGACACTGAAGCTTTCTTT. This encodes CASSLERVMDTEAFF. The chain is built from TRBV5-1 and TRBJ1-1, with unresolved D. Looked up from germline, CDR1 is SGHRS and CDR2 is YFSETQ. The germline V and J ends were trimmed by 0 bases and 3 bases, with 12 bases remaining between them. The CDR3 consists of 15 residues.

This clone was observed a single time. The chain joins TRBV19 to TRBJ2-7, with 8 bases identical to TRBD2. The CDR3 runs 12 residues. The trim removed 2 bases at V and 7 bases at J, leaving 1 base unmatched. Looked up from germline, CDR1 is LNHDA and CDR2 is SQIVND (reference sequence). The CDR3 nucleotides read TGTGCCAGTAGTATAAGCGGGGGAGAGCAGTACTTC. Residues: CASSISGGEQYF.

This clone was recorded only once. The gene calls are TRBV11-2 and TRBJ2-5; a weak D match, TRBD2 (6 bases). Germline loops: CDR1 SGHAT, CDR2 FQNNGV. CDR3 length: 17 residues. V lost 1 base and J lost 5, with 20 bases in between. The CDR3 here is CASSLGSFGGTKETQYF. CDR3 nucleotide sequence: TGTGCCAGCAGCTTAGGGTCTTTCGGGGGAACGAAGGAGACCCAGTACTTC. Using reference TRBV11-2 and TRBJ2-5 for the parts outside the CDR3, the full variable domain is EAGVAQSPRYKIIEKRQSVAFWCNPISGHATLYWYQQILGQGPKLLIQFQNNGVVDDSQLPKDRFSAERLKGVDSTLKIQPAKLEDSAVYLCASSLGSFGGTKETQYFGPGTRLLVL.

The chain employs TRBV11-2 and TRBJ2-5; a weak D match, TRBD2 (6 bases). Germline V gene data show CDR1 as SGHAT and CDR2 as FQNNGV. The ends were cut back, 0 bases at V and 2 bases at J, with 10 bases in the middle. This CDR3 comprises 15 residues. CDR3: CASSLEFRGQETQYF. In nucleotides, the CDR3 is TGTGCCAGCAGCTTAGAGTTCCGGGGGCAAGAGACCCAGTACTTC. The full variable domain, rest sourced from reference TRBV11-2 and TRBJ2-5, is EAGVAQSPRYKIIEKRQSVAFWCNPISGHATLYWYQQILGQGPKLLIQFQNNGVVDDSQLPKDRFSAERLKGVDSTLKIQPAKLEDSAVYLCASSLEFRGQETQYFGPGTRLLVL.

This chain joins TRBV4-3 and TRBJ1-1; D remains ambiguous. Trimming removed 0 bases at V and 5 bases at J, with 7 bases between. This CDR3 has 13 amino acids. Germline lookup yields CDR1 LGHNA and CDR2 YSLEER. The DNA of the CDR3 is TGCGCCAGCAGCCAAGATTTCTGGACTGAAGCTTTCTTT. Its translation: CASSQDFWTEAFF.

Here the CDR3 reads CATSRSTVAEQYF. CDR3 in DNA: TGTGCCACCAGCAGATCGACAGTCGCCGAGCAGTACTTC. The chain couples TRBV15 to TRBJ2-7; TRBD1 might be the D (5 bases). In germline, CDR1 is LNHNV, CDR2 YYDKDF (reference sequence). The CDR3 loop spans 13 amino acids. The V end lost 2 bases, the J end lost 6 bases, and 11 bases lay between the germline ends. The whole variable domain, remainder taken from reference TRBV15 and TRBJ2-7, is DAMVIQNPRYQVTQFGKPVTLSCSQTLNHNVMYWYQQKSSQAPKLLFHYYDKDFNNEADTPDNFQSRRPNTSFCFLDIRSPGLGDTAMYLCATSRSTVAEQYFGPGTRLTVT.

The count of this clone is one. V usage is TRBV30 and J usage is TRBJ1-2; D may be TRBD1 (6 bases). This CDR3 is 10 amino acids long. Germline lookup yields CDR1 GTSNPN and CDR2 SVGIG (reference sequence). Trimming removed 5 bases at V and 8 bases at J, with 9 bases between. The CDR3 DNA is TGTGCCTGGGGGGGCCCCGGCTACACCTTC. Translation gives CAWGGPGYTF.

V and J are TRBV30 and TRBJ2-7; 7 nucleotides line up with TRBD1. Germline CDR1 GTSNPN, CDR2 SVGIG (reference sequence). CDR3 size: 15 residues. Trimming cost V 5 bases and J 1 base; bases outside gene matches: 11. CDR3 loop: CAWEVPGQSSYEQYF. CDR3 DNA sequence: TGTGCCTGGGAAGTCCCGGGACAGAGTTCCTACGAGCAGTACTTC.

This chain uses TRBV30 with TRBJ2-7; 9 bases agree with TRBD2. V shed 5 bases, J shed 7 bases, and the junction held 9 bases outside the gene matches. Looked up from germline, CDR1 is GTSNPN and CDR2 is SVGIG (reference sequence). This CDR3 region has 13 residues. In nucleotides, the CDR3 is TGTGCCTGGGCATCCCTCCTAGCGGGAGAGCAGTACTTC. Its translation: CAWASLLAGEQYF.